This T cell receptor (beta chain) was found in a study of OX40 agonist ivuxolimab in advanced cancers. Study background: Ivuxolimab doses were 0.01, 0.1, 0.3, 1.5, 3 or 10 mg/kg every 2 weeks. Three patients, one with hepatocellular carcinoma and two with cutaneous melanoma, responded partially. Therapy given before enrollment (anti-PD-1, anti-PD-L1 or anti-CTLA-4) was allowed, and around 44% had some.

The CDR3 extends over 16 amino acids. Looked up from germline, CDR1 is SEHNR and CDR2 is FQNEAQ (reference sequence). V trimming: 5 bases; J trimming: 5 bases; junction bases outside the gene matches: 12. Clones were read by immunoSEQ multiplex PCR, and TCRdb kept only the in-frame ones, dropping some. The table records under 20,000 clones, 65% to 85% of them present only once. The clonotype comes from an adult with an advanced solid tumor such as melanoma, head and neck, liver or kidney cancer. Sample: CD4+ or CD8+ T cells sorted from blood, taken in a trial of the OX40 agonist ivuxolimab. The gene calls are TRBV7-9 and TRBJ2-5; 9 positions match TRBD2. The CDR3 loop is CASSPRNSGGLETQYF. The CDR3 nucleotides read TGTGCCAGCAGCCCCCGTAATAGCGGGGGTTTGGAGACCCAGTACTTC.